This TCR beta chain derives from a study of PD-L1 blockade in urothelial cancer. Across the whole study: When patients started atezolizumab in about 2014, it was given at 1,200 mg intravenously every 3 weeks. Analyzed time points were 3 weeks (second dose) and 6 weeks after therapy began. Notes on the study in general: Pretreatment blood TCR clonality under the median forecast improved survival.

Patients presented with locally advanced or metastatic urothelial carcinoma. Measured with immunoSEQ multiplex PCR; TCRdb has only the in-frame clones, and not every one. This sample yields about 88,000 clones, of which 90% to 95% are seen a single time; approximately 9% belongs to the top ten. From germline, CDR1 is LNHDA and CDR2 SQIVND (reference sequence). The CDR3 totals 15 residues. The V end lost 5 bases, the J end lost 0 bases, and 11 bases lay between the germline ends. Notes on this clone: Its antigen is as yet unknown.

The chain recombines TRBV19 with TRBJ1-3, with no clear D. The sequence was obtained from a man in his 60s with urothelial cancer. Source: PBMCs, taken around atezolizumab (anti-PD-L1) treatment. This chain's CDR3 is CASSFLRSSGNTIYF. CDR3 DNA: TGTGCCAGTAGTTTCCTACGGAGCTCTGGAAACACCATATATTTT.